This T cell receptor beta chain was profiled in a study of identical twins. To note about this clonotype: The antigen is unknown.

Template switching added a universal primer site, and cDNA bore unique molecular identifiers. TCRdb re-called the 5' RACE reads through MiXCR, storing one row per CDR3 protein. The sample has 310,000 or so distinct CDR3 sequences, just under 9.5% seen once. The CDR3 is 15 residues long. V lost 2 bases and J 2 bases, leaving 13 bases between the germline ends. Germline CDR1 SGHVS, CDR2 FQNEAQ. Overall study findings and caveats: Monozygotic twin pairs showed more out-of-frame TCR alpha sharing than models estimated. In zero-insertion analyses, partial confounding could arise from invariant MAIT and iNKT cells.

The sample was also reused in another study, on yellow fever vaccine responses in identical twins. This second study notes: Twins reportedly showed a vaccine T cell response that seemed partly convergent and partly personalized.

The sequence was obtained from a woman aged 18-35 years in good health. The chain has TRBV7-8 and TRBJ2-7; D unclear. The specimen sequenced was CD8+ T cells sorted from blood. The CDR3 DNA reads TGTGCCAGCAGCTTAAGTGTGACATCCGCCTACGAGCAGTACTTC. Translated: CASSLSVTSAYEQYF.